Below are 25 T cell receptor beta chains sequenced from a single sample in a study of blood T cell repertoires in COVID-19. Clones were sequenced by immunoSEQ multiplex PCR, and TCRdb holds only the in-frame ones, with some missing. The data show 250,000 or so clones, approximately 86% seen once. The specimen was peripheral blood. These receptors were collected from a woman aged 60-70 years with COVID-19, enrolled during active disease.

This CDR3 is CASSLAGYGYTF. In DNA form, the CDR3 reads TGTGCCAGCAGCTTAGCCGGCTATGGCTACACCTTC. This rearrangement joins TRBV11-2 to TRBJ1-2; D unclear. This CDR3 contains 12 residues. The V gene's germline CDR1 is SGHAT and CDR2 FQNNGV. V was cut by 1 base and J by 4 bases, with 4 bases left in between.

The V gene is TRBV27, the J gene TRBJ2-7; 10 nucleotides match TRBD2. The length of the CDR3 is 16 residues. Germline V lookup: CDR1 MNHEY, CDR2 SMNVEV (reference sequence). V was clipped by 2 bases and J by 5 bases; unmatched bases: 9. The CDR3 spells CASSLTGLARTHEQYF. The CDR3 nucleotides are TGTGCCAGCAGTTTAACGGGACTAGCGAGAACACACGAGCAGTACTTC.

The DNA of the CDR3 is TGTGCCAGCACAGGGGGTTCCAAAGGGACCCAGTACTTC. It yields the protein CASTGGSKGTQYF. J is TRBJ2-5 and V is TRBV12-3 or TRBV12-4; TRBD1 matches at 7 bases. V lost 7 bases, J lost 7 bases, and 9 bases stayed unmatched. This CDR3 has 13 residues.

This clone was seen a few times. This rearrangement joins TRBV9 to TRBJ1-4; D unclear. Germline CDR1 SGDLS, CDR2 YYNGEE. V shed 0 bases and J shed 3 bases, with 9 bases lying between them. The CDR3 length is 15 residues. The CDR3 DNA reads TGTGCCAGCAGCGTAGGTCCAGAGGCTAATGAAAAACTGTTTTTT. Amino acid sequence: CASSVGPEANEKLFF.

This chain joins TRBV5-1 and TRBJ2-3; D may be TRBD2 (7 bases). The CDR3 totals 16 residues. Germline CDR1 is SGHRS and CDR2 is YFSETQ. V dropped 4 bases and J dropped 2 bases, with 17 bases sitting between them. DNA for the CDR3: TGCGCCAGCAGCCCCGGAGGGGGGAGGGCCACAGATACGCAGTATTTT. It yields the protein CASSPGGGRATDTQYF.

This chain links TRBV6-2 or TRBV6-3 with TRBJ2-1; D is unresolved. The CDR3 loop spans 12 amino acids. The germline CDR1 and CDR2 sequences are MNHEY and SVGEGT. The ends were cut back, 2 bases at V and 8 bases at J, with 7 bases in the middle. The CDR3 bases are TGTGCCAGCAGTTACCCGCAGGATGAGCAGTTCTTC. The encoded protein is CASSYPQDEQFF.

J is TRBJ1-3 and V is TRBV27; the match to TRBD1 covers 8 bases. V shed 10 bases, J shed 1 base, and the junction held 6 bases outside the gene matches. This CDR3 has 14 residues. Germline V gene lookup returns CDR1 MNHEY and CDR2 SMNVEV (reference sequence). CDR3 region: CATRTGGSGNTIYF. CDR3 DNA: TGTGCCACCAGAACAGGGGGATCTGGAAACACCATATATTTT.

This chain joins TRBV5-8 and TRBJ2-3; 10 nucleotides align to TRBD1. J lost 3 bases, V lost 4 bases, and 11 bases had no gene match. This CDR3 comprises 17 residues. In germline, CDR1 is SGHTS, CDR2 YDEGEE. CDR3 DNA: TGTGCCAGCAGCGCCGAGGGACAGGGGATGTGGACAGATACGCAGTATTTT. Translation: CASSAEGQGMWTDTQYF.

The chain combines TRBV18 with TRBJ1-2; maybe TRBD1 (6 bases). V was trimmed by 3 bases and J by 8 bases, leaving 13 bases between them. Looked up from germline, CDR1 is KGHSH and CDR2 is LQKENI. The CDR3 is 13 residues long. CDR3 amino acids: CASSPNREYGYTF. DNA for the CDR3: TGTGCCAGCTCACCGAACAGGGAATACGGCTACACCTTC.

This clone was recorded a few times. This rearrangement joins TRBV6-5 to TRBJ1-2, with TRBD1 matching 8 bases. The germline V gene encodes CDR1 MNHEY and CDR2 SVGAGI. The CDR3 is 12 residues long. The trim removed 11 bases at V and 8 bases at J, leaving 10 bases unmatched. CDR3 sequence (DNA): TGTGCCGCGCGATCCGGGACAGGAGGCTACACCTTC. The encoded protein is CAARSGTGGYTF.

The chain joins TRBV6-5 to TRBJ1-1, with D possibly being TRBD1 (5 bases). The ends were cut back, 4 bases at V and 3 bases at J, with 15 bases in the middle. The germline gives CDR1 MNHEY, CDR2 SVGAGI. This CDR3 contains 15 residues. CDR3 loop: CASSWGVGIDTEAFF. CDR3 nucleotide sequence: TGTGCCAGCAGTTGGGGGGTTGGAATAGACACTGAAGCTTTCTTT.

This chain connects TRBV5-1 to TRBJ2-5, with a tentative D call TRBD1 (6 bases). Germline-derived CDR1 and CDR2 are SGHRS and YFSETQ. V was clipped by 1 base and J by 4 bases, with 17 bases between them. This CDR3 is built from 16 residues. The CDR3 nucleotides are TGCGCCAGCAGCTTGACAGGGCCCGGTACTGGAGAGACCCAGTACTTC. Its translation is CASSLTGPGTGETQYF. The whole variable domain, remainder taken from reference TRBV5-1 and TRBJ2-5, is KAGVTQTPRYLIKTRGQQVTLSCSPISGHRSVSWYQQTPGQGLQFLFEYFSETQRNKGNFPGRFSGRQFSNSRSEMNVSTLELGDSALYLCASSLTGPGTGETQYFGPGTRLLVL.

Only one count was recorded for this clone. The V call is TRBV5-1, the J call TRBJ2-1; 8 positions match TRBD2. V gave up 2 bases and J gave up 5 bases; unmatched junction bases: 6. Germline V gene data show CDR1 as SGHRS and CDR2 as YFSETQ. The CDR3 runs 15 residues. The CDR3 DNA follows: TGCGCCAGCAGCTTCAGCGGGAGTGCCAACAATGAGCAGTTCTTC. It is translated as CASSFSGSANNEQFF.

This chain uses TRBV9 with TRBJ2-5; 7 nucleotides agree with TRBD2. The CDR3 runs to 18 residues. V shed 1 base, J shed 4 bases, and the junction held 16 bases outside the gene matches. Germline V gives CDR1 SGDLS, CDR2 YYNGEE. CDR3 residues: CASSVRFGDYRRAETQYF. In nucleotides, the CDR3 is TGTGCCAGCAGCGTACGTTTTGGGGACTATCGTCGAGCAGAGACCCAGTACTTC.

The rearrangement links TRBV28 to TRBJ1-2; 8 nucleotides align to TRBD1. After removal of 5 bases from V and 8 bases from J, the junction contained 19 bases not matched to a gene. The CDR3 has 17 residues. From germline, CDR1 is MDHEN and CDR2 SYDVKM. The CDR3 sequence is CASSTQPDPTGAGGYTF. The CDR3 DNA is TGTGCCAGCAGTACCCAACCCGACCCGACAGGGGCTGGAGGCTACACCTTC.

V usage is TRBV19 and J usage is TRBJ1-1, with D hard to call. Germline loops: CDR1 LNHDA, CDR2 SQIVND (reference sequence). V lost 5 bases, J lost 3 bases, and 16 bases lay in between. CDR3 size: 15 residues. DNA for the CDR3: TGTGCCAGTAGTCCGAACCCCGGTGGTCACACTGAAGCTTTCTTT. Amino acids: CASSPNPGGHTEAFF.

The chain joins TRBV30 to TRBJ2-7; D gene unclear. The CDR3 contains 12 residues. CDR1 and CDR2 from the germline V gene are GTSNPN and SVGIG (reference sequence). The ends were cut back, 4 bases at V and 0 bases at J, with 7 bases in the middle. The CDR3: CAWTGTSYEQYF. The CDR3 DNA follows: TGTGCCTGGACCGGTACCTCCTACGAGCAGTACTTC.

V usage is TRBV30 and J usage is TRBJ1-5, with TRBD1 as a possible D gene (5 bases). The CDR3 contains 13 residues. The germline V gene encodes CDR1 GTSNPN and CDR2 SVGIG (reference sequence). V was pared by 0 bases and J by 5 bases, with 8 bases between. DNA of the CDR3: TGTGCCTGGAGTGTAAAAGGGGATCAGCCCCAGCATTTT. Translated: CAWSVKGDQPQHF.

This clone has just one count. In DNA, the CDR3 is TGTGCCAGCAGCCAGGGGGGTGGGGCCAACGTCCTGACTTTC. Protein sequence: CASSQGGGANVLTF. The chain links TRBV3-1 (or the pseudogene TRBV3-2) to TRBJ2-6, with D maybe TRBD2 (6 bases). The CDR3 has 14 amino acids. With 3 bases removed from V and 3 bases from J, the gap between germline ends came to 6 bases. Germline V gene data show CDR1 as LGHDT and CDR2 as YNNKEL (reference sequence).

V gene TRBV19 combines with J gene TRBJ1-5; TRBD1 aligns across 12 bases. Germline CDR1 and CDR2: LNHDA and SQIVND (reference sequence). After removal of 4 bases from V and 6 bases from J, the junction contained 4 bases not matched to a gene. This CDR3 region has 15 residues. The CDR3 loop is CASSRGTGGGQPQHF. For the CDR3, the DNA is TGTGCCAGTAGTAGGGGGACAGGGGGCGGTCAGCCCCAGCATTTT.

The chain joins TRBV27 to TRBJ1-6; D is undetermined. The V end lost 7 bases, the J end lost 10 bases, and 11 bases lay between the germline ends. The length of the CDR3 is 12 residues. The germline gives CDR1 MNHEY, CDR2 SMNVEV (reference sequence). CDR3 nucleotides: TGTGCCAGCACCCGCTTGGGCTCACCCCTCCACTTT. Translating gives CASTRLGSPLHF.

This chain uses TRBV11-3 with TRBJ2-1; 13 bases are shared with TRBD2. V lost 3 bases, J lost 15 bases, and 8 bases stayed unmatched. This CDR3 contains 14 residues. The germline gives CDR1 SGHNT, CDR2 YENEEA. The CDR3 nucleotides are TGTGCCAGCAGCTTCACTAGCGGGAGGGCTGATCTGTTCTTC. As protein: CASSFTSGRADLFF.

The chain carries TRBV28 and TRBJ1-2; D ambiguous. There are 14 residues in the CDR3. Germline assignment: CDR1 MDHEN and CDR2 SYDVKM. V shed 3 bases and J shed 2 bases, with 10 bases lying between them. Here the CDR3 DNA reads TGTGCCAGCAGTTTCTCGGCGGGGAACTATGGCTACACCTTC. Residues: CASSFSAGNYGYTF.

This clone was observed once. This chain connects TRBV7-2 to TRBJ1-4, with 12 bases matching TRBD1. J gave up 11 bases and V 3 bases, and 4 bases lay outside the gene matches. The CDR3 runs to 14 residues. The germline V gene has CDR1 SGHTA and CDR2 FQGNSA. Here the CDR3 DNA reads TGTGCCAGCAGCTTGGGGGGGACAGGGGGCAAACTGTTTTTT. Translating gives CASSLGGTGGKLFF.

The chain employs TRBV5-4 and TRBJ2-6; the D is unclear. The ends were cut back, 5 bases at V and 2 bases at J, with 5 bases in the middle. Germline assignment: CDR1 SGHNT and CDR2 YYREEE (reference sequence). This CDR3 spans 13 amino acids. CDR3 sequence reads: CASRQAGANVLTF. In DNA form, the CDR3 reads TGTGCCAGCAGACAAGCTGGGGCCAACGTCCTGACTTTC.